A selection of T cell receptor beta chains follows, all from one sample in a study of blood T cell repertoires in COVID-19. Data came from immunoSEQ multiplex PCR; TCRdb stores just in-frame clones and leaves some out. The sample comprises approximately 300,000 clones, around four fifths of which are singletons, and around 4% rests with the top ten. The sample comprised peripheral blood. The receptors come from a woman between 50 and 59 years old with active or convalescent COVID-19. The conserved cysteine and the conserved F or W are not part of the CDR3 here. The order of the fields is J gene, V gene, D gene, CDR3 protein. D genes are given only for firm matches.

>TRBJ1-1|TRBV9|.
ASSYVQGGPTEAF
>TRBJ2-7|TRBV28|TRBD2
ASSLATSGTHSSYEQY
>TRBJ1-4|TRBV2|.
ASSRLEEKLF
>TRBJ1-5|TRBV18|.
ASSLDSHNQPQH
>TRBJ1-4|TRBV6-5|.
ASSYGAASNEKLF
>TRBJ2-2|TRBV11-2|.
ASSLGSRANTGELF
>TRBJ2-3|TRBV6-2/TRBV6-3|.
ASSRDSPRSTDTQY
>TRBJ2-1|TRBV14|.
ASSHQGWSYNEQF
>TRBJ2-3|TRBV27|.
ASSPRDTDTQY
>TRBJ1-3|TRBV14|TRBD1
ASSVGQGSISGNTIY
>TRBJ2-1|TRBV29-1|TRBD2
SVARLADSYNEQF
>TRBJ2-7|TRBV4-1|.
ASSQAGGPIY
>TRBJ1-2|TRBV4-2|.
ASSRAQGPNYGYT
>TRBJ2-1|TRBV14|TRBD2
ASSPLAGLSYNEQF
>TRBJ2-2|TRBV3-1/TRBV3-2|.
ASSQAAGTGELF
>TRBJ2-7|TRBV2|TRBD1
ASGGDRGYEQY
>TRBJ2-7|TRBV4-2|.
ASSQAARGVYEQY
>TRBJ2-7|TRBV6-5|.
ASSYSSEYEQY
>TRBJ2-1|TRBV19|TRBD2
ASSMVAGNYNEQF